The 26 T cell receptor beta chains listed next were all sequenced from one sample in a study of beta chain features in type 1 diabetes. For these TCRs, the target antigens are not known. Study-wide results and limits: TCRB CDR3s were moderately but significantly shorter in Type 1 diabetes patients in all four CD4+ subsets.

Every bit of the isolated RNA underwent reverse transcription, so sequencing read expressed TCRB transcripts. TCRdb's table, derived via immunoSEQ multiplex PCR, lists solely in-frame clones and lacks some. The table shows 300,000 or so clones, with about a tenth occurring only once. Sequencing used central memory CD4+ T cells from blood. Source of these receptors: a man under 40 with type 1 diabetes.

The sample holds many counts of this clone. This chain connects TRBV28 to TRBJ1-4, with 8 bases identical to TRBD1. The CDR3 is 15 residues long. V trimming: 5 bases; J trimming: 5 bases; junction bases outside the gene matches: 7. CDR1 and CDR2 (germline): MDHEN, SYDVKM. Here the CDR3 DNA reads TGTGCCAGCAGTCCGAGACAGGGGCGGAATGAAAAACTGTTTTTT. Its protein is CASSPRQGRNEKLFF.

Only a few counts were recorded for this clone. The CDR3 sequence is CASSPPSESRTQYF. The DNA for the CDR3 is TGTGCCAGCTCACCACCTTCCGAATCCAGGACGCAGTATTTT. The chain combines TRBV18 with TRBJ2-3; D uncertain. V was clipped by 0 bases and J by 9 bases, with 13 bases between them. CDR3 length equals 14 residues. From germline, CDR1 is KGHSH and CDR2 LQKENI.

This clone has only a few counts. The chain uses TRBV12-5 and TRBJ2-7; D gene uncertain. Per germline, CDR1 LGHNT and CDR2 FRNRAP. The CDR3 has 13 amino acids. V dropped 5 bases and J dropped 2 bases, with 10 bases sitting between them. CDR3 amino acids: CASGIGYPYEQYF. DNA for the CDR3: TGTGCTAGTGGTATAGGGTATCCCTACGAGCAGTACTTC.

CDR3 nucleotide sequence: TGTGCCAGCAGTTACTCGATCGGGGTGGTAATGGCTTTCTTT. Protein: CASSYSIGVVMAFF. The genes are TRBV6-5 and TRBJ1-1; no clear D gene. Germline CDR1 and CDR2: MNHEY and SVGAGI. The ends were cut back, 0 bases at V and 11 bases at J, with 16 bases in the middle. This CDR3 has 14 amino acids.

The chain couples TRBV5-1 to TRBJ2-1; 8 bases are a match to TRBD1. Germline V lookup: CDR1 SGHRS, CDR2 YFSETQ. V dropped 3 bases and J dropped 6; count of bases not matched to a gene: 8. This CDR3 spans 15 amino acids. The CDR3 spells CASSSPGQEINEQFF. The CDR3 DNA reads as TGCGCCAGCAGCTCGCCGGGACAGGAGATCAATGAGCAGTTCTTC.

The genes are TRBV6-6 and TRBJ1-1, with D hard to call. The ends were cut back, 2 bases at V and 1 base at J, with 11 bases in the middle. This CDR3 has 15 amino acids. Germline-derived CDR1 and CDR2 are MNHNY and SVGAGI (reference sequence). The CDR3 coding sequence is TGTGCCAGCAGTTACGGTCGGCAGCCGAACACTGAAGCTTTCTTT. Protein sequence: CASSYGRQPNTEAFF.

V gene TRBV2 combines with J gene TRBJ1-5; maybe TRBD1 (6 bases). Trimming left V 6 bases short and J 2 bases short, with 11 bases between. CDR3 length: 14 amino acids. From germline, CDR1 is SNHLY and CDR2 FYNNEI. The DNA for the CDR3 is TGTGCCAGCAGAGGGTGGACAGGCAATCAGCCCCAGCATTTT. Translation: CASRGWTGNQPQHF.

This clone was counted a few times. The rearrangement links TRBV10-3 to TRBJ1-5; TRBD1 is a possible D gene (5 bases). V was cut by 11 bases and J by 4 bases, with 27 bases left in between. CDR3 length equals 17 residues. The germline CDR1 and CDR2 sequences are ENHRY and SYGVKD. CDR3 bases: TGTGCCGCTGCCACCCCTCGTAATAGGGACGGGAATCAGCCCCAGCATTTT. Translating it yields CAAATPRNRDGNQPQHF.

This clone was counted a few times. The V and J genes are TRBV5-1 and TRBJ1-1, with 10 positions matching TRBD1. This CDR3 region has 14 residues. Losses at the gene ends were 4 bases for V and 7 bases for J; bases not matched to a gene: 7. The V gene's germline CDR1 is SGHRS and CDR2 YFSETQ. CDR3 residues: CASSERQGAGEAFF. The CDR3 nucleotides read TGCGCCAGCAGCGAACGACAGGGGGCGGGTGAAGCTTTCTTT.

This clone was seen a handful of times. The chain links TRBV5-1 to TRBJ2-1; D is uncertain. This CDR3 is built from 13 residues. The germline gives CDR1 SGHRS, CDR2 YFSETQ. V lost 1 base, J lost 8 bases, and 10 bases lay in between. DNA of the CDR3: TGCGCCAGCAGCTTGTTGGAGTCCCATGAGCAGTTCTTC. It specifies CASSLLESHEQFF.

The rearrangement joins TRBV10-3 to TRBJ1-1; D may be TRBD1 (6 bases). The germline CDR1 and CDR2 sequences are ENHRY and SYGVKD. V was pared by 2 bases and J by 7 bases, with 14 bases between. This CDR3 has 14 residues. The CDR3 loop reads CAISEGGGAGEAFF. CDR3 coding DNA: TGTGCCATCAGTGAGGGCGGGGGCGCCGGTGAAGCTTTCTTT.

This clone was observed a few times. J is TRBJ1-3 and V is TRBV15; D remains ambiguous. The germline gives CDR1 LNHNV, CDR2 YYDKDF (reference sequence). The CDR3 totals 16 residues. Trimming cost V 0 bases and J 0 bases, with 9 bases left between them. CDR3 coding DNA: TGTGCCACCAGCAGAGACCCCGGTATCTCTGGAAACACCATATATTTT. It specifies CATSRDPGISGNTIYF.

The chain links TRBV7-2 to TRBJ2-7, with no clear D. The CDR3 has 15 residues. Germline V gives CDR1 SGHTA, CDR2 FQGNSA. The V end lost 0 bases, the J end lost 3 bases, and 12 bases lay between the germline ends. The CDR3 bases are TGTGCCAGCAGCTTAGCGCGCCAGCAGATCTACGAGCAGTACTTC. Translation: CASSLARQQIYEQYF.

This clone was observed many times. CDR3 sequence: CASSFGTGRPNQPQHF. CDR3 nucleotides: TGTGCCAGCAGTTTCGGGACAGGGCGACCTAATCAGCCCCAGCATTTT. This chain links TRBV27 with TRBJ1-5; 9 bases are a match to TRBD1. After removal of 3 bases from V and 4 bases from J, the junction contained 7 bases not matched to a gene. The CDR3 loop spans 16 amino acids. Germline values: CDR1 MNHEY, CDR2 SMNVEV (reference sequence).

This sequence joins TRBV9 and TRBJ2-7; 7 bases fit TRBD1. Germline CDR1 reads SGDLS; CDR2 reads YYNGEE. The CDR3 loop spans 16 amino acids. With 3 bases clipped from V and 6 bases from J, the junction kept 15 bases outside the gene matches. The CDR3 DNA is TGTGCCAGCAGCGCCCGACAAGGTACAGGGGATGGCGAGCAGTACTTC. Protein product: CASSARQGTGDGEQYF.

This rearrangement joins TRBV5-1 to TRBJ1-1; 7 bases are a match to TRBD1. The CDR3 runs 14 residues. The V and J ends lost 4 bases and 1 base, in that order; junction bases with no gene match: 4. The V gene's germline CDR1 is SGHRS and CDR2 YFSETQ. CDR3: CASSRDSGNTEAFF. CDR3 nucleotide sequence: TGCGCCAGCAGCAGGGACAGCGGGAACACTGAAGCTTTCTTT.

The rearrangement joins TRBV29-1 to TRBJ2-2; 12 bases are shared with TRBD1. V lost 6 bases, J lost 7 bases, and 9 bases stayed unmatched. In germline, CDR1 is SQVTM, CDR2 ANQGSEA. The CDR3 loop spans 15 amino acids. CDR3 sequence: CSVTGTGGFGGELFF. The CDR3 bases are TGCAGCGTCACAGGGACAGGGGGCTTTGGCGGGGAGCTGTTTTTT.

In its sample, this clone was seen a few times. The chain has TRBV15 and TRBJ2-5, with D possibly matching TRBD1 (5 bases). V was clipped by 0 bases and J by 5 bases, with 13 bases between them. This CDR3 contains 15 residues. Germline V gene lookup returns CDR1 LNHNV and CDR2 YYDKDF (reference sequence). The CDR3 nucleotides are TGTGCCACCAGCAGAGAAGTGGGGCGAAGGGAGACCCAGTACTTC. Translating gives CATSREVGRRETQYF.

This sequence joins TRBV28 and TRBJ2-2; possible D gene TRBD2, 5 bases. In germline, CDR1 is MDHEN, CDR2 SYDVKM. V lost 5 bases, J lost 3 bases, and 7 bases lay in between. The CDR3 has 13 residues. The CDR3 DNA reads as TGTGCCAGCAGTAAGGAGGACACCGGGGAGCTGTTTTTT. Its protein product is CASSKEDTGELFF. Filled out from reference TRBV28 and TRBJ2-2, the complete variable domain reads DVKVTQSSRYLVKRTGEKVFLECVQDMDHENMFWYRQDPGLGLRLIYFSYDVKMKEKGDIPEGYSVSREKKERFSLILESASTNQTSMYLCASSKEDTGELFFGEGSRLTVL.

This chain uses TRBV27 with TRBJ2-7; perhaps TRBD1 as D (6 bases). The CDR3 runs 14 residues. Trimming took off 11 bases at V and 5 bases at J, with 22 bases between the two ends. The germline V gene encodes CDR1 MNHEY and CDR2 SMNVEV (reference sequence). The CDR3 sequence: CAGESGTQGNEQYF. The CDR3 DNA reads TGTGCCGGGGAATCCGGGACACAAGGCAACGAGCAGTACTTC.

The chain recombines TRBV7-2 with TRBJ2-7; D is unresolved. CDR1 is SGHTA, CDR2 FQGNSA, per germline. V lost 0 bases and J 7 bases, leaving 16 bases between the germline ends. The CDR3 has 15 residues. The CDR3 is CASSLAGGYSREQYF. The DNA for the CDR3 is TGTGCCAGCAGCTTAGCTGGCGGTTACTCGAGGGAGCAGTACTTC.

The V call is TRBV4-2, the J call TRBJ1-6, with D unresolved. Trimming removed 0 bases at V and 0 bases at J, with 6 bases between. CDR1 is LGHNA and CDR2 is YNFKEQ in the germline V gene. This CDR3 comprises 16 residues. The CDR3 spells CASSQESSSYNSPLHF. The CDR3 bases are TGTGCCAGCAGCCAAGAGTCGAGCTCCTATAATTCACCCCTCCACTTT.

J is TRBJ2-7 and V is TRBV9; D remains ambiguous. CDR1 is SGDLS and CDR2 is YYNGEE in the germline V gene. V was cut by 2 bases and J by 0 bases, with 9 bases left in between. This CDR3 region has 14 residues. The CDR3: CASSVSSSSYEQYF. CDR3 DNA sequence: TGTGCCAGCAGCGTTAGCTCAAGCTCCTACGAGCAGTACTTC.

This clone was detected only a few times. The chain has TRBV6-6 and TRBJ1-6; unclear D gene. This CDR3 has 13 residues. CDR1 MNHNY and CDR2 SVGAGI come from the germline V gene (reference sequence). Trimming shortened V by 2 bases and J by 8 bases, and 7 bases separated the two germline ends. The CDR3 sequence: CASSYRRYSPLHF. The CDR3 DNA reads TGTGCCAGCAGTTACAGGCGATATTCACCCCTCCACTTT.

This sequence joins TRBV6-1 and TRBJ2-4; 7 nucleotides line up with TRBD1. This CDR3 comprises 13 residues. Trimming cost V 7 bases and J 4 bases; bases outside gene matches: 4. Germline CDR1 MNHNS, CDR2 SASEGT. The CDR3 nucleotides read TGTGCCAGCACCGGGACAGATAAAAACATTCAGTACTTC. It codes for CASTGTDKNIQYF.

This clone has just a few counts. The same CDR3 can be traced to other DNA sequences in this sample. The chain carries TRBV7-9 and TRBJ1-2; unclear D gene. V was pared by 5 bases and J by 4 bases, with 8 bases between. Germline CDR1 reads SEHNR; CDR2 reads FQNEAQ (reference sequence). CDR3 length: 12 amino acids. In DNA form, the CDR3 reads TGTGCCAGCAGCCTAGATTCCTATGGCTACACCTTC. This translates into CASSLDSYGYTF.